A selection of T cell receptor beta chains follows, all from one sample in a study of T cell responses to AZD1222 COVID-19 vaccine. The method was immunoSEQ multiplex PCR; TCRdb's version includes in-frame clones alone and lacks a portion of them. Of 110,000 to 150,000 clones listed, roughly nine tenths are singletons. The sample was peripheral blood, taken on day 0 of AZD1222 vaccination. All receptors come from an adult in good health. CDR3s include the opening cysteine and the closing phenylalanine or tryptophan. Each record gives: D gene, clone size, J gene, V gene, CDR3 DNA, CDR3 protein. D genes are given only for firm matches. Rows give clone size only sometimes, using once, few, many, or a class for an expanded clone.

TRBD2 once TRBJ2-7 TRBV5-1 TGCGCCAGCAGCTTGGTTAGCGGGAGCTCCTACGAGCAGTACTTC CASSLVSGSSYEQYF
- - TRBJ1-2 TRBV10-2 TGCGCCAGCAGTGAACAGTATGGCTACACCTTC CASSEQYGYTF
- - TRBJ2-1 TRBV5-6 TGTGCCAGCAGCTTGGGCCTACGGGACAATGAGCAGTTCTTC CASSLGLRDNEQFF
- - TRBJ2-2 TRBV6-5 TGTGCCAGCAGTTACTCGCCGCTACGTTCCGGGGAGCTGTTTTTT CASSYSPLRSGELFF
- - TRBJ1-2 TRBV15 TGTGCCACCAGCGGTCCGGGACGGGAGTATGGCTACACCTTC CATSGPGREYGYTF
- - TRBJ1-1 TRBV5-1 TGCGCCAGCAGCCGGAGCTTCGGGGGGGACATGAACACTGAAGCTTTCTTT CASSRSFGGDMNTEAFF
TRBD2 - TRBJ2-1 TRBV28 TGTGCCAGCAGGGCGACTAGCGGGAGGGCCTGGGCCTACAATGAGCAGTTCTTC CASRATSGRAWAYNEQFF
TRBD2 - TRBJ2-2 TRBV7-6 TGTGCCAGCAGCTCCTCGATAGCGGGGCGGGACACCGGGGAGCTGTTTTTT CASSSSIAGRDTGELFF
- - TRBJ1-2 TRBV5-1 TGCGCCAGCAGCACGACAGGAGGGCTTTACTATGGCTACACCTTC CASSTTGGLYYGYTF
TRBD2 - TRBJ2-1 TRBV7-8 TGTGCCAGCAGCTTAGTAGCGGGGCAAGCCTACAATGAGCAGTTCTTC CASSLVAGQAYNEQFF
- - TRBJ1-1 TRBV6-1 TGTGCCAGCAGTGATGGTGTGAACACTGAAGCTTTCTTT CASSDGVNTEAFF
- few TRBJ2-7 TRBV9 TGTGCCAGCAGCCTCACACGGGACGGAGTCTACGAGCAGTACTTC CASSLTRDGVYEQYF
TRBD1 - TRBJ2-7 TRBV27 TGTGCCAGCACCGGGACAGGGGGATACGAGCAGTACTTC CASTGTGGYEQYF
- - TRBJ1-2 TRBV4-3 TGCGCCAGCAGCCAAGATACGGGGGACGGCGGCTATGGCTACACCTTC CASSQDTGDGGYGYTF
TRBD1 - TRBJ1-6 TRBV24-1 TGTGCCACCAGTGATTTAGGGGACAGCCTCCACTTT CATSDLGDSLHF
TRBD2 - TRBJ2-3 TRBV6-5 TGTGCCAGCAAAACTAGCGGGGGAGGGGATACGCAGTATTTT CASKTSGGGDTQYF
- - TRBJ1-3 TRBV30 TGTGCCTGGAGTGCCGACAGATATGGAAACACCATATATTTT CAWSADRYGNTIYF
TRBD1 - TRBJ1-2 TRBV4-2 TGTGCCAGCAGCCTGAGCGACAGGGCGGGAAGTGGCTACACCTTC CASSLSDRAGSGYTF
- once TRBJ1-5 TRBV28 TGTGCCAGCAGTTTCGGACCTCAGCCCCAGCATTTT CASSFGPQPQHF
TRBD2 - TRBJ2-1 TRBV20-1 TGCAGTGGGGCGCGGGAGGGATGGCAGTTCTTC CSGAREGWQFF
- - TRBJ1-1 TRBV5-5 TGTGCCAGCAGCCAAAACGGACAGTCGAACACTGAAGCTTTCTTT CASSQNGQSNTEAFF
- - TRBJ1-1 TRBV28 TGTGCCAGCAGTCCGATTAACACTGAAGCTTTCTTT CASSPINTEAFF
- - TRBJ1-1 TRBV30 TGTGCCTGGAGTGTAATCAGGGAAGCTGAAGCTTTCTTT CAWSVIREAEAFF
TRBD2 once TRBJ2-7 TRBV4-1 TGCGCCAGCAGCCAACTGGGACTAGCGATATACGAGCAGTACTTC CASSQLGLAIYEQYF
- - TRBJ2-3 TRBV27 TGTGCCAGCAGTTTATCAGTCACAGATACGCAGTATTTT CASSLSVTDTQYF
TRBD2 - TRBJ2-1 TRBV7-7 TGTGCCAGCAGCTTAGGGGCGGCTAGCGGGGGCAATGAGCAGTTCTTC CASSLGAASGGNEQFF
- few TRBJ2-1 TRBV18 TGTGCCAGCTCACCACCGTCAGGATTCGATGAGCAGTTCTTC CASSPPSGFDEQFF
TRBD2 - TRBJ2-3 TRBV7-8 TGTGCCAGCAGCCCAAGACTAGCGGGCGTCACAGATACGCAGTATTTT CASSPRLAGVTDTQYF
- - TRBJ2-1 TRBV28 TGTGCCAGCAGTTTATTATGGTCCTACAATGAGCAGTTCTTC CASSLLWSYNEQFF
TRBD2 - TRBJ2-7 TRBV5-4 TGTGCCAGCAGCTTTCCGACTAGCGAAACCCACGAGCAGTACTTC CASSFPTSETHEQYF
- - TRBJ2-1 TRBV4-2 TGTGCCAGCAGCCTCACCCAAACGGGAAATGAGCAGTTCTTC CASSLTQTGNEQFF
- - TRBJ2-7 TRBV7-9 TGTGCCAGCAGCGGGGTTTCCTACGAGCAGTACTTC CASSGVSYEQYF
- - TRBJ1-6 TRBV28 TGTGCCAGCAGGCCCCCCCGGACTAATAATTCACCCCTCCACTTT CASRPPRTNNSPLHF
TRBD1 - TRBJ2-2 TRBV9 TGTGCCAGCAGCGTAGCTCACAGGGGGCAATGGTACACCGGGGAGCTGTTTTTT CASSVAHRGQWYTGELFF
- - TRBJ1-5 TRBV23-1 TGCGCCAGCAGAAAGGGACTTTACTCCCCCTGCCCCAATCAGCCCCAGCATTTT CASRKGLYSPCPNQPQHF
TRBD1 - TRBJ1-2 TRBV15 TGTGCCACCAGCAGAGATCAGGACAGGATGATCTATGGCTACACCTTC CATSRDQDRMIYGYTF
- - TRBJ2-3 TRBV12-3/TRBV12-4 TGTGCCAGCAGCCCCGGACAAGATACGCAGTATTTT CASSPGQDTQYF
- - TRBJ2-7 TRBV5-1 TGCGCCAGCAGCCAGGGTTGGGAACAGTACTTC CASSQGWEQYF